This T cell receptor (beta chain) was profiled in a study of identical twins. Study observations and caveats: Memory repertoires showed no such pattern, whereas abundant cord blood beta clonotypes carried fewer insertions.

The germline gives CDR1 SEHNR, CDR2 FQNEAQ (reference sequence). Losses at the gene ends were 4 bases for V and 6 bases for J; bases not matched to a gene: 15. This CDR3 is built from 17 residues. TCRdb independently ran MiXCR on the 5' RACE reads; one entry per CDR3 protein. The sample lists fewer than 650,000 distinct CDR3 sequences, just under 10% occurring once. This clonotype was counted at least ten times. Antigen specificity is unknown. Another study also made use of these data, one on yellow fever vaccine responses in identical twins.

Sequencing used PBMCs. The sequence came from a woman between 18 and 30 years old in good health. The chain carries TRBV7-9 and TRBJ2-3; 8 nucleotides align to TRBD1. CDR3: CASSSGTTGGPGDTQYF. In DNA, the CDR3 is TGTGCCAGCAGCTCAGGCACTACAGGGGGACCAGGCGATACGCAGTATTTT.